This T cell receptor beta chain was obtained from a study of blood T cell repertoires in COVID-19. As for the study in general: The United States, Italy and Spain provided the acute and convalescent COVID-19 samples.

The CDR3 length is 13 residues. Losses at the gene ends were 8 bases for V and 9 bases for J; bases not matched to a gene: 12. Germline V CDR1 and CDR2: SGHTA, FQGNSA. Assay used: immunoSEQ multiplex PCR; TCRdb lists only in-frame clones, some missing. Among 200,000 to 250,000 clones, over 75% were seen once, and the ten largest hold 3% to 4%. The table lists this clone with a few counts. Sequencing was performed on PBMCs or T cells enriched from blood (not recorded which). The chain carries TRBV7-2 and TRBJ1-2; 7 bases line up with TRBD1. The receptor was derived from a woman aged 60-75 years who had recovered from COVID-19. The CDR3 reads CASSQGEATRYTF. The CDR3, as DNA: TGTGCCAGCTCCCAGGGGGAGGCAACTCGCTACACCTTC.